This note documents a single T cell receptor (beta chain) sequence. Its antigen is still unknown. This entry comes from a study of monozygotic twins with inflammatory bowel disease. Study findings and constraints: Among T cells, the various subtypes were not distinguishable. IBD patients share fewer clonotypes with other people than healthy twins do, especially with disease activity.

CDR3 length: 16 residues. Germline CDR1 MNHEY, CDR2 SMNVEV (reference sequence). Nested PCRs of around 15 and 9 cycles, two in total, were run on TCRalpha and TCRbeta cDNA. Reanalyzing the 5' RACE reads, TCRdb keeps one entry per CDR3 protein, without DNA. This sample carries under 200,000 distinct CDR3 sequences, with around 2.8% going to the ten biggest clones. Total RNA from whole blood was isolated with no T cell sorting. The source material was blood. This receptor was taken from a human donor with ulcerative colitis or Crohn's disease, or a healthy co-twin of an affected twin (not recorded which). J is TRBJ2-5 and V is TRBV27; without DNA, the TCRdb call of TRBD1 cannot be checked. CDR3 in amino acids: CASSQVTRTGVKTQYF.